This T cell receptor (beta chain) was identified in a study of metastatic and nonmetastatic thyroid tumors. Study-wide points: TCR beta diversity was reportedly significantly higher in malignant thyroid tumors than benign nodules, in blood and tumor.

No treatment had been given to any patient before thyroid surgery. From the PCR reads, TCRdb re-called clones with MiXCR. The sample shows about 82,000 clones, roughly an eighth of them seen only once. This clone was detected many times. The antigen remains undetermined. CDR3 length: 14 residues. V lost 6 bases to trimming and J lost 3 bases; unmatched junction nucleotides: 9. Germline CDR1 is DFQATT and CDR2 is SNEGSKA (reference sequence). This sequence was found in a female donor with papillary thyroid cancer or a benign thyroid nodule (not recorded which). Some clones in this sample may be carry-over from other donors' samples. The sample taken for sequencing was tumor tissue. V is TRBV20-1 and J is TRBJ2-7, with 9 bases that match TRBD1. The CDR3 loop is CSAESGQGVYEQYF. Written as DNA, the CDR3 is TGCAGTGCAGAATCGGGACAGGGCGTCTACGAGCAGTACTTC.